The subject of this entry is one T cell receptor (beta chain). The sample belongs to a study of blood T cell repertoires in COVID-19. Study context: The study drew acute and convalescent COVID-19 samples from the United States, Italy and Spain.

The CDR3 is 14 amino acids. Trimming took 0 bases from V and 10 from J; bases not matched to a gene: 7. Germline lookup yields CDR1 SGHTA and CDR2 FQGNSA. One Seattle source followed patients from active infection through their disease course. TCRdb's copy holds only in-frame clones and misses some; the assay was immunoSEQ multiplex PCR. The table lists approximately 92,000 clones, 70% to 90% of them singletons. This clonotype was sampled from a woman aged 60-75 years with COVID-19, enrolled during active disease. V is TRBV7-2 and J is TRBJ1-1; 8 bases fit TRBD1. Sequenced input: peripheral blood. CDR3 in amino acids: CASSLAGRGQAAFF. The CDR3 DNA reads TGTGCCAGCAGCTTAGCGGGGAGGGGACAGGCAGCTTTCTTT.